The 10 T cell receptor beta chains reported below all come from one sample, sequenced in a study of cytomegalovirus exposure and HLA in healthy donors. Vbeta (60) and Jbeta (13) primers were used in the PCR. Here immunoSEQ multiplex PCR was the method, and the copy in TCRdb shows in-frame clones only, minus some. Here the sample spans over 150,000 clones, roughly 81% being singletons. Sequencing was done on a sample of PBMCs. These TCRs come from a young man in good health and CMV-seropositive.

The chain joins TRBV30 to TRBJ1-2; no clear D gene. Per the germline V gene, CDR1 is GTSNPN and CDR2 is SVGIG (reference sequence). The CDR3 consists of 14 residues. Trimming took off 6 bases at V and 2 bases at J, with 16 bases between the two ends. The CDR3 nucleotides read TGTGCCTGTACTACTCGGCCAAACAACTATGGCTACACCTTC. Protein sequence: CACTTRPNNYGYTF.

This chain joins TRBV19 and TRBJ1-5; D is unclear. The CDR3 has 15 amino acids. Trimming shortened V by 3 bases and J by 0 bases, and 9 bases separated the two germline ends. The germline V gene encodes CDR1 LNHDA and CDR2 SQIVND (reference sequence). CDR3 amino acids: CASSMFQYSNQPQHF. CDR3 in DNA: TGTGCCAGTAGTATGTTCCAGTATAGCAATCAGCCCCAGCATTTT.

The V and J genes are TRBV6-5 and TRBJ2-2; possible D gene TRBD1, 6 bases. The germline gives CDR1 MNHEY, CDR2 SVGAGI. Trimming took 6 bases from V and 3 from J, leaving 14 bases between them. The CDR3 is 15 amino acids. The CDR3, as DNA: TGTGCCAGCAGCTCCTACAGGGATCACACCGGGGAGCTGTTTTTT. It translates to CASSSYRDHTGELFF.

This sequence joins TRBV27 and TRBJ2-1; unclear D gene. Trimming removed 6 bases from V and 5 bases from J, with 23 bases in between. Germline CDR1 and CDR2: MNHEY and SMNVEV (reference sequence). CDR3 length equals 17 residues. The CDR3 sequence is CASSQTSQAITHNEQFF. DNA for the CDR3: TGTGCCAGCAGCCAAACCTCCCAGGCCATCACCCACAATGAGCAGTTCTTC.

This clone has only one observation. Sequence at one end of the junction differs from germline and may be a read error. V is TRBV7-9 and J is TRBJ2-7; the D gene is possibly TRBD1 (5 bases). The CDR3 has 14 amino acids. From germline, CDR1 is SEHNR and CDR2 FQNEAQ (reference sequence). Here the CDR3 DNA reads TGTTCCAGCACCCACTCAGGGAACTCCTACGAGCAGTACTTC. It encodes CSSTHSGNSYEQYF.

The chain combines TRBV9 with TRBJ2-1; 8 nucleotides line up with TRBD2. J lost 4 bases, V lost 4 bases, and 7 bases had no gene match. The CDR3 covers 15 residues. Germline loops: CDR1 SGDLS, CDR2 YYNGEE. CDR3 amino acids: CASSPSGSRYNEQFF. CDR3 nucleotides: TGTGCCAGCAGCCCCAGCGGGAGCCGTTACAATGAGCAGTTCTTC.

The chain uses TRBV11-3 and TRBJ2-7, with TRBD2 identical over 10 bases. J gave up 5 bases and V 5 bases, and 6 bases lay outside the gene matches. This CDR3 has 14 amino acids. Germline V lookup: CDR1 SGHNT, CDR2 YENEEA. The CDR3 DNA is TGTGCCAGCAGCGCGGGACTAGCGCTGGACGAGCAGTACTTC. This translates into CASSAGLALDEQYF.

The chain links TRBV7-9 to TRBJ2-3; 11 bases match TRBD2. The CDR3 is made up of 17 amino acids. Losses at the gene ends were 5 bases for V and 2 bases for J; bases not matched to a gene: 9. Germline V CDR1 and CDR2: SEHNR, FQNEAQ (reference sequence). CDR3 sequence reads: CASSPALAGAHTDTQYF. For the CDR3, the DNA is TGTGCCAGCAGCCCTGCACTAGCGGGAGCCCACACAGATACGCAGTATTTT.

J is TRBJ1-2 and V is TRBV5-1, with a possible D match to TRBD1 (5 bases). Trimming stripped 3 bases from V and 5 bases from J, with 14 bases between. The germline V gene encodes CDR1 SGHRS and CDR2 YFSETQ. The CDR3 extends over 14 amino acids. The CDR3 reads CASSSGEGTYGYTF. In nucleotides, the CDR3 is TGCGCCAGCAGCTCCGGGGAGGGGACGTATGGCTACACCTTC.

This clone has a handful of counts. The chain has TRBV4-3 and TRBJ1-1; 8 bases are shared with TRBD1. Germline V CDR1 and CDR2: LGHNA, YSLEER. The CDR3 has 15 amino acids. Trimming took 5 bases from V and 7 from J; bases not matched to a gene: 12. CDR3 protein: CASSESPGGSDEAFF. CDR3 DNA sequence: TGCGCCAGCAGCGAAAGCCCAGGGGGCTCTGATGAAGCTTTCTTT.